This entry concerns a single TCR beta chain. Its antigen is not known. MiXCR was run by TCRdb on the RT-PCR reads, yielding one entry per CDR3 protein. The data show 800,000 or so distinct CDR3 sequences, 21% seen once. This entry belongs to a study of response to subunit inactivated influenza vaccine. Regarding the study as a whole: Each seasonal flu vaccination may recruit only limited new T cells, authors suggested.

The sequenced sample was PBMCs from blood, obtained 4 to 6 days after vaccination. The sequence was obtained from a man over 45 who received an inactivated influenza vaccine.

The CDR3 here is CAISEPGLAGVGTDTQYF. CDR3 nucleotides: TGTGCCATCAGTGAGCCGGGACTAGCGGGAGTTGGCACAGATACGCAGTATTTT. V and J are TRBV10-3 and TRBJ2-3, with 14 nucleotides matching TRBD2. Germline V gene sequence: CDR1 ENHRY, CDR2 SYGVKD. Germline trimming cut 2 bases from V and 1 base from J; bases unmatched to any gene: 5. This CDR3 region has 18 residues.